One and the same sample provided the 2 T cell receptor beta chains below, sequenced in a study of blood T cell repertoires in COVID-19. Assay: immunoSEQ multiplex PCR; the TCRdb copy retains only in-frame clones and omits some. The sample contains 200,000 to 250,000 clones, approximately 91% of which appear only once. The specimen was peripheral blood. The receptors were gathered from a man aged 55 to 70 who had recovered from COVID-19.

This chain links TRBV6-2 or TRBV6-3 with TRBJ1-6; D not resolved. V lost 2 bases and J lost 7, with 3 bases in between. The CDR3 consists of 12 residues. Germline-derived CDR1 and CDR2 are MNHEY and SVGEGT. This chain's CDR3 is CASSYGNSPLHF. The CDR3 coding sequence is TGTGCCAGCAGTTACGGCAATTCACCCCTCCACTTT.

The rearrangement links TRBV28 to TRBJ2-7, with D unclear. In germline, CDR1 is MDHEN, CDR2 SYDVKM. V lost 6 bases, J lost 4 bases, and 13 bases lay in between. This CDR3 is 13 amino acids long. The CDR3 here is CASRPKFSYEQYF. The CDR3 DNA reads as TGTGCCAGCAGACCTAAATTCTCTTACGAGCAGTACTTC.